This T cell receptor (beta chain) appears in the sequencing data of a study of OX40 agonist ivuxolimab in advanced cancers. From germline, CDR1 is SGHRS and CDR2 YFSETQ. The V end lost 3 bases, the J end lost 5 bases, and 23 bases lay between the germline ends. The CDR3 runs to 17 residues. Only in-frame clones appear in the TCRdb table, and some are missing; sequencing was by immunoSEQ multiplex PCR. The sample records roughly 17,000 clones, about 90% being singletons. The chain links TRBV5-1 to TRBJ1-2; TRBD1 might be the D (5 bases). The receptor was isolated from an adult with an advanced solid tumor such as melanoma, head and neck, liver or kidney cancer. Sequences were derived from CD4+ or CD8+ T cells sorted from blood, sampled in a trial of the OX40 agonist ivuxolimab. CDR3 bases: TGCGCCAGCAGCTCGAATTTACCCGGGCCTAGGGGTTATGGCTACACCTTC. This gives the protein CASSSNLPGPRGYGYTF.